The present T cell receptor beta chain was sequenced within a study of blood T cell repertoires in COVID-19 (dated by TCRdb to 2020 to 2021). For context, the study as a whole: The collaborator samples originated in the United States, Italy and Spain and spanned the acute and convalescent phases of COVID-19. The material from the prospective study consisted of cDNA or gDNA derived from T cells, B-cell-depleted T cells, or PBMCs. Deeply sampled blood TCRbeta repertoires from subjects exposed to, actively infected with, or recovered from COVID-19 were included in the dataset. The repertoires were made available in a free public database intended to serve as a resource for research on the immune response to SARS-CoV-2. Samples were obtained from the ongoing ImmuneRACE study (first 160 participants) and from some 1,200 subjects provided by 6 global collaborators. A de-identified subject ID, COVID-19 status, age in years and sex were almost always included in the sample metadata. Where available, HLA class I and class II types were obtained from metadata supplied by the sample provider rather than from assay-based typing. The study at large found these results: How much clinical and demographic metadata was included differed by source and by participant, and the metadata was provided uncurated.

TCRbeta CDR3 regions were amplified from genomic DNA using the immunoSEQ Assay, a bias-controlled multiplex PCR. The original pipeline was this. Within the assay, amplification of reference gene primers was used to estimate how many nucleated cells each sample contained. To quantify the absolute abundance of each unique TCRbeta CDR3 rearrangement, sequence reads were collapsed and filtered. Productive Simpson clonality was computed per sample as the square root of Simpson's diversity index over productive rearrangements. The table comes from immuneACCESS by way of TCRdb, which keeps in-frame sequences with V and J called. Part of the clones is missing from these tables; in studies checked, under half for an unresolved V gene and the rest for unknown reasons. V and J calls and clone size follow that table, whereas D and trimming were derived from the DNA. This sample comprises around 200,000 clones, 80% to 90% of them detected only once. About 2.1% of the sample belongs to the ten largest clones.

On this clone: Its antigen has not been determined. Base qualities are missing; no much larger clone stands one base away.

For CDR1 and CDR2, the germline V gene (reference sequence) lists SGHNT and YYREEE. Clipping removes 4 bases from V and 3 bases from J, with 8 as the unmatched junction base count. There are 15 amino acids in the CDR3, from cysteine to phenylalanine inclusive. Only the CDR3 DNA is retained, 45 bases long and in frame from the first base. In the prospective study, participants were about 18 to 95 years old, resided in 24 geographic areas of the United States, and were enrolled through a virtual design. Cohort assignment in the prospective study relied on participant-reported clinical history from a screening survey and a study questionnaire. Mobile phlebotomists in the prospective study collected whole blood, serum and a nasopharyngeal or oropharyngeal swab from every participant. Participants in the prospective study had the option to provide additional blood draws and questionnaires over a roughly 2-month period. Before DNA extraction, blood samples from the prospective study were shipped at room temperature or frozen.

Sequenced input: PBMCs or T cells enriched from blood (not recorded which). This clonotype was sampled from a woman between 40 and 55 years old with acute COVID-19. This sequence uses TRBV5-4 and TRBJ2-3; 7 central bases correspond to TRBD1. The CDR3 here reads CASSLRKQGTDTQYF. At the DNA level, the sequence is TGTGCCAGCAGCCTTCGGAAACAGGGGACAGATACGCAGTATTTT.